These 11 T cell receptor beta chains originate from one sample sequenced in a study of blood T cell repertoires in COVID-19. Only in-frame clones appear in the TCRdb table, and some are missing; sequencing was by immunoSEQ multiplex PCR. The sample contains about 250,000 clones, 80% to 90% of which appear only once. The material sequenced was peripheral blood. All receptors derive from a man older than 75 with acute or convalescent COVID-19.

The chain joins TRBV9 to TRBJ1-1; D remains unclear. Germline assignment: CDR1 SGDLS and CDR2 YYNGEE. CDR3 size: 14 residues. V shed 4 bases and J shed 0 bases, with 10 bases lying between them. CDR3 in DNA: TGTGCCAGCAGCCCTGGGCTTATGAACACTGAAGCTTTCTTT. It encodes CASSPGLMNTEAFF.

This clone was picked up a small number of times. V is TRBV30 and J is TRBJ1-2; 8 nucleotides match TRBD1. Germline CDR1 is GTSNPN and CDR2 is SVGIG (reference sequence). V lost 5 bases and J lost 7; bases outside the gene matches: 9. The CDR3 length is 13 residues. CDR3 in DNA: TGTGCCTGGGCCAACGACAGGGGAATTGGCTACACCTTC. It codes for CAWANDRGIGYTF. The whole variable domain, remainder taken from reference TRBV30 and TRBJ1-2, is SQTIHQWPATLVQPVGSPLSLECTVEGTSNPNLYWYRQAAGRGLQLLFYSVGIGQISSEVPQNLSASRPQDRQFILSSKKLLLSDSGFYLCAWANDRGIGYTFGSGTRLTVV.

V usage is TRBV5-1 and J usage is TRBJ2-1, with a weak D call TRBD1 (7 bases). In germline, CDR1 is SGHRS, CDR2 YFSETQ. Trimming left V 3 bases short and J 10 bases short, with 17 bases between. This CDR3 is 14 amino acids long. Here the CDR3 DNA reads TGCGCCAGCAGCTCCAGGGGGGCCAATGGGGAGCAGTTCTTC. This gives the protein CASSSRGANGEQFF.

There are a few counts of this clone. V usage is TRBV2 and J usage is TRBJ2-3; D might be TRBD2 (6 bases). This CDR3 is built from 16 residues. V lost 2 bases, J lost 2 bases, and 14 bases lay in between. In germline, CDR1 is SNHLY, CDR2 FYNNEI. CDR3 in amino acids: CASSERGGRYTDTQYF. CDR3 in DNA: TGTGCCAGCAGTGAAAGAGGTGGGAGGTACACAGATACGCAGTATTTT.

The chain links TRBV24-1 to TRBJ2-5; tentatively, D is TRBD1 (6 bases). CDR1 and CDR2 (germline): KGHDR, SFDVKD. This CDR3 is built from 14 residues. The V and J ends lost 9 bases and 4 bases respectively, with 17 bases between them. The CDR3: CATGGSTGIETQYF. The CDR3 DNA reads TGTGCCACCGGGGGCAGCACAGGGATAGAGACCCAGTACTTC.

The J gene is TRBJ1-3, the V gene TRBV10-2, with D uncertain. Deletions cut 0 bases from V and 0 bases from J, with 9 bases between. Germline V gene sequence: CDR1 WSHSY, CDR2 SAAADI. The CDR3 contains 16 residues. The CDR3 DNA follows: TGCGCCAGCAGTGAGTCGACTCGTGTCTCTGGAAACACCATATATTTT. Encoded protein: CASSESTRVSGNTIYF.

This clone has a single count. The rearrangement uses TRBV7-9 and TRBJ1-2, with a weak D call TRBD1 (6 bases). V gave up 3 bases and J gave up 7 bases, with 12 bases separating them. CDR1 SEHNR and CDR2 FQNEAQ come from the germline V gene (reference sequence). The CDR3 extends over 13 amino acids. CDR3 nucleotides: TGTGCCAGCAGCTTGGCGGGGGCCGGTGGCTACACCTTC. This sequence encodes CASSLAGAGGYTF.

The CDR3 nucleotides are TGTGCCACCAGCAGTTTCTCCGGGACAGGTCTAGCTTTCTTT. It specifies CATSSFSGTGLAFF. The J gene is TRBJ1-1, the V gene TRBV15; 8 bases align to TRBD1. Germline CDR1 reads LNHNV; CDR2 reads YYDKDF (reference sequence). The CDR3 is made up of 14 amino acids. With V trimmed by 3 bases and J by 10 bases, 10 bases remained unmatched.

The chain joins TRBV4-1 to TRBJ2-5; TRBD2 is a possible D gene (6 bases). Trimming removed 4 bases at V and 0 bases at J, with 12 bases between. The germline V gene encodes CDR1 MGHRA and CDR2 YSYEKL. CDR3 length equals 15 residues. The CDR3 sequence: CASSLGASDQETQYF. The CDR3 DNA sequence: TGCGCCAGCAGCCTCGGGGCTAGCGACCAAGAGACCCAGTACTTC.

The V call is TRBV9, the J call TRBJ2-5; TRBD2 matches at 7 bases. Germline CDR1 is SGDLS and CDR2 is YYNGEE. After removal of 0 bases from V and 7 bases from J, the junction contained 6 bases not matched to a gene. The CDR3 is 14 residues long. CDR3 sequence: CASSVAGGMWTQYF. As DNA, the CDR3 is TGTGCCAGCAGCGTAGCGGGGGGAATGTGGACCCAGTACTTC.

The DNA of the CDR3 is TGTGCCAGCAGCGTGGGACAGGGGGCAAACACCGGGGAGCTGTTTTTT. Its translation is CASSVGQGANTGELFF. This chain connects TRBV9 to TRBJ2-2; 12 nucleotides align to TRBD1. The CDR3 totals 16 residues. Trimming at V came to 2 bases and at J to 2 bases, leaving 1 base not matched to a gene. Germline V CDR1 and CDR2: SGDLS, YYNGEE.